The 22 T cell receptor beta chains given below trace back to one sample, sequenced in a study of beta chain features in type 1 diabetes. Overall study findings and caveats: Shorter TCRB CDR3s, moderately but significantly so, marked every one of the four CD4+ subsets in Type 1 diabetes patients.

TCRB transcripts that were expressed got sequenced, as all of the isolated RNA had been reverse transcribed. Only in-frame clones appear in the TCRdb table, and some are missing; sequencing was by immunoSEQ multiplex PCR. Counted here are more than 300,000 clones, around 8.5% occurring once; the ten biggest clones make up about 1%. These receptors' antigens are unknown. Sequences were obtained from central memory CD4+ T cells from blood. The receptor set was obtained from a man aged 25-40 years with type 1 diabetes.

This chain joins TRBV9 and TRBJ2-1; 9 positions agree with TRBD2. J lost 7 bases, V lost 3 bases, and 17 bases had no gene match. The germline V gene has CDR1 SGDLS and CDR2 YYNGEE. The CDR3 sequence is 18 residues long. CDR3 in DNA: TGTGCCAGCAGCGATCGCCGCGAGTTAGCGGGGGTGCTGAATGAGCAGTTCTTC. It encodes CASSDRRELAGVLNEQFF.

This clone was detected only a few times. The V and J genes are TRBV18 and TRBJ1-2, with D maybe TRBD1 (6 bases). Germline-derived CDR1 and CDR2 are KGHSH and LQKENI. The ends were cut back, 6 bases at V and 8 bases at J, with 13 bases in the middle. The CDR3 totals 12 residues. CDR3 sequence reads: CASSDRLEGYTF. The CDR3 nucleotides read TGTGCCAGCTCGGACAGATTGGAGGGCTACACCTTC.

This clone was seen a few times. Additional DNA sequences in this sample encode the identical CDR3. This chain uses TRBV7-2 with TRBJ2-3; D may be TRBD2 (6 bases). The CDR3 is 15 residues long. Germline values: CDR1 SGHTA, CDR2 FQGNSA. Trimming pared 5 bases from V and 0 bases from J, leaving 12 bases between. CDR3 protein: CASSLAGPSTDTQYF. In nucleotides, the CDR3 is TGTGCCAGCAGCCTCGCGGGGCCCAGCACAGATACGCAGTATTTT.

V is TRBV18 and J is TRBJ2-2; D is undetermined. V gave up 2 bases and J gave up 6 bases, with 4 bases separating them. The germline V gene has CDR1 KGHSH and CDR2 LQKENI. This CDR3 contains 12 residues. The CDR3 loop reads CASSPKPGELFF. The CDR3 DNA reads TGTGCCAGCTCACCAAAGCCCGGGGAGCTGTTTTTT.

This clone was seen only a few times. This rearrangement joins TRBV5-1 to TRBJ2-3; 7 bases fit TRBD1. The CDR3 length is 17 residues. Germline V lookup: CDR1 SGHRS, CDR2 YFSETQ. Trimming cost V 4 bases and J 0 bases; bases outside gene matches: 11. CDR3 protein: CASSPARDRSSTDTQYF. The DNA of the CDR3 is TGCGCCAGCAGCCCGGCACGGGACAGATCTAGCACAGATACGCAGTATTTT.

Only a few counts were recorded for this clone. This chain uses TRBV11-2 with TRBJ1-2; 7 nucleotides agree with TRBD1. The CDR3 length is 13 residues. The V gene end was trimmed by 5 bases and the J gene end by 7 bases; junction bases not matched to a gene: 7. Per the germline V gene, CDR1 is SGHAT and CDR2 is FQNNGV. The DNA for the CDR3 is TGTGCCAGCAGCGAACAGGGGTCGAGTGGCTACACCTTC. Protein sequence: CASSEQGSSGYTF. The full variable domain, completed using reference TRBV11-2 and TRBJ1-2, is EAGVAQSPRYKIIEKRQSVAFWCNPISGHATLYWYQQILGQGPKLLIQFQNNGVVDDSQLPKDRFSAERLKGVDSTLKIQPAKLEDSAVYLCASSEQGSSGYTFGSGTRLTVV.

This clone was observed a few times. This chain connects TRBV5-1 to TRBJ2-5, with D uncertain. V lost 1 base to trimming and J lost 4 bases, with 5 bases between them. Germline V gene data show CDR1 as SGHRS and CDR2 as YFSETQ. The CDR3 sequence is 12 residues long. CDR3 nucleotides: TGCGCCAGCAGCTTGCACAGAGAGACCCAGTACTTC. It yields the protein CASSLHRETQYF.

The CDR3: CASSPQGGGNTGELFF. Here the CDR3 DNA reads TGTGCCAGCAGCCCACAGGGAGGGGGAAACACCGGGGAGCTGTTTTTT. V is TRBV7-2 and J is TRBJ2-2, with D possibly being TRBD2 (7 bases). The CDR3 runs 16 residues. Trimming cost V 5 bases and J 2 bases, with 15 bases left between them. The germline V gene encodes CDR1 SGHTA and CDR2 FQGNSA.

This clone appeared a few times. This chain joins TRBV5-6 and TRBJ2-1, with D possibly matching TRBD2 (6 bases). Germline V CDR1 and CDR2: SGHDT, YYEEEE. CDR3 length: 11 residues. With 5 bases removed from V and 13 bases from J, the gap between germline ends came to 13 bases. CDR3 loop: CASRRESLQFF. CDR3 sequence (DNA): TGTGCCAGCAGACGGGAGTCACTTCAGTTCTTC.

The chain recombines TRBV6-1 with TRBJ1-2; 7 nucleotides agree with TRBD1. V shed 8 bases, J shed 0 bases, and the junction held 3 bases outside the gene matches. This CDR3 region has 13 residues. Germline V gene data show CDR1 as MNHNS and CDR2 as SASEGT. CDR3 nucleotides: TGTGCCAGCGACAGGGATCCTAACTATGGCTACACCTTC. It codes for CASDRDPNYGYTF.

This clone was found a few times. The chain carries TRBV14 and TRBJ2-1; D gene ambiguous. Germline CDR1 is SGHDN and CDR2 is FVKESK. Trimming left V 4 bases short and J 6 bases short, with 16 bases between. The CDR3 covers 15 residues. CDR3 nucleotide sequence: TGTGCCAGCAGCCGTGATTTAGTCCGTTTCAATGAGCAGTTCTTC. This gives the protein CASSRDLVRFNEQFF.

This clone has just a few counts. The chain recombines TRBV2 with TRBJ1-6; 8 nucleotides line up with TRBD1. The trim removed 5 bases at V and 7 bases at J, leaving 7 bases unmatched. Germline-derived CDR1 and CDR2 are SNHLY and FYNNEI. The CDR3 spans 15 residues. CDR3 coding DNA: TGTGCCAGCAGTACCGGACAGGGAGCGAATTCACCCCTCCACTTT. Translation gives CASSTGQGANSPLHF.

This chain joins TRBV7-9 and TRBJ1-2; D ambiguous. V lost 3 bases to trimming and J lost 4 bases, with 9 bases between them. The CDR3 has 13 amino acids. CDR1 SEHNR and CDR2 FQNEAQ come from the germline V gene (reference sequence). CDR3 region: CASSLPQFYGYTF. In DNA form, the CDR3 reads TGTGCCAGCAGCTTGCCCCAGTTCTATGGCTACACCTTC.

This clone was picked up a small number of times. Written as DNA, the CDR3 is TGTGCCAGCAGGCCTATAGCGGGGGGGACAGATACGCAGTATTTT. Translated: CASRPIAGGTDTQYF. The genes are TRBV27 and TRBJ2-3; 11 bases agree with TRBD2. Trimming removed 6 bases from V and 3 bases from J; junction bases left unmatched: 5. Looked up from germline, CDR1 is MNHEY and CDR2 is SMNVEV (reference sequence). The CDR3 covers 15 residues.

This clone was detected a few times. The V call is TRBV5-4, the J call TRBJ2-5; 9 bases align to TRBD1. V gave up 1 base and J gave up 3 bases; unmatched junction bases: 4. The CDR3 spans 15 residues. Germline V gene lookup returns CDR1 SGHNT and CDR2 YYREEE (reference sequence). This CDR3 reads CASSLFDRGEETQYF. The DNA of the CDR3 is TGTGCCAGCAGCTTGTTTGACAGGGGGGAAGAGACCCAGTACTTC.

This clone has more than one count but fewer than ten. The rearrangement joins TRBV29-1 to TRBJ1-2; D possibly corresponds to TRBD1 (6 bases). V shed 6 bases and J shed 1 base, with 9 bases lying between them. CDR1 and CDR2 from the germline V gene are SQVTM and ANQGSEA. The CDR3 sequence is 12 residues long. Here the CDR3 reads CSVGTLNYGYTF. The CDR3 region has the DNA TGCAGCGTGGGGACACTTAACTATGGCTACACCTTC. The full variable domain, with the rest looked up from reference TRBV29-1 and TRBJ1-2, is SAVISQKPSRDICQRGTSLTIQCQVDSQVTMMFWYRQQPGQSLTLIATANQGSEATYESGFVIDKFPISRPNLTFSTLTVSNMSPEDSSIYLCSVGTLNYGYTFGSGTRLTVV.

The chain has TRBV5-4 and TRBJ2-3, with D perhaps matching TRBD2 (7 bases). V was shortened by 4 bases and J by 3 bases, with 18 bases between the two germline ends. Germline V gene lookup returns CDR1 SGHNT and CDR2 YYREEE (reference sequence). There are 16 residues in the CDR3. CDR3: CASSPEVGGRTDTQYF. For the CDR3, the DNA is TGTGCCAGCAGCCCGGAAGTGGGGGGGCGGACAGATACGCAGTATTTT.

V and J are TRBV2 and TRBJ1-1; D possibly corresponds to TRBD1 (5 bases). Per the germline V gene, CDR1 is SNHLY and CDR2 is FYNNEI. The CDR3 covers 13 residues. The V and J ends lost 8 bases and 5 bases respectively, with 15 bases between them. CDR3 sequence reads: CASRGGMGTEAFF. The CDR3 coding sequence is TGTGCCAGCCGTGGGGGGATGGGGACTGAAGCTTTCTTT.

This clone was found many times. The genes are TRBV28 and TRBJ1-2; D is undetermined. CDR3 length: 12 amino acids. CDR1 and CDR2 from the germline V gene are MDHEN and SYDVKM. The V end was cut by 6 bases, the J end by 4 bases, with 9 bases between. CDR3 DNA sequence: TGTGCCAGCAGACACCCAGGCTATGGCTACACCTTC. It translates to CASRHPGYGYTF.

This clone was seen more than once but under ten times. The chain has TRBV19 and TRBJ1-4; D is unresolved. This CDR3 has 15 amino acids. V gave up 3 bases and J gave up 7 bases, with 15 bases separating them. The germline V gene has CDR1 LNHDA and CDR2 SQIVND (reference sequence). The CDR3 DNA is TGTGCCAGTAGTATGGGCAGGAACTCCCCTGAAAAACTGTTTTTT. Translation: CASSMGRNSPEKLFF.

The sample holds many counts of this clone. This chain connects TRBV6-6 to TRBJ1-1; D call uncertain. The CDR3 is 11 residues long. Per the germline V gene, CDR1 is MNHNY and CDR2 is SVGAGI (reference sequence). Trimming shortened V by 6 bases and J by 9 bases, and 11 bases separated the two germline ends. The CDR3 nucleotides read TGTGCCAGCAGGGAGGAGTCCCAAGCTTTCTTT. It codes for CASREESQAFF.

The gene calls are TRBV4-3 and TRBJ1-3; D remains ambiguous. The CDR3 loop spans 15 amino acids. Germline V lookup: CDR1 LGHNA, CDR2 YSLEER. Trimming pared 0 bases from V and 1 base from J, leaving 7 bases between. Here the CDR3 DNA reads TGCGCCAGCAGCCAAGAACGGATATCTGGAAACACCATATATTTT. Protein product: CASSQERISGNTIYF.